This T cell receptor (beta chain) was retrieved from a study of T cell repertoires in cytomegalovirus infection. Study-level background: Indications came from public TCR beta signatures; they pointed to CMV infection and to a matching HLA type. Study conclusions and caveats: What dominated the ex vivo response were HLA-C-restricted CMV-specific TCR beta clonotypes. Public TCR beta family frequency separated CMV-and-HLA carriers, including in an independent cohort.

V lost 1 base to trimming and J lost 0 bases, with 14 bases between them. The CDR3 consists of 17 residues. Germline V CDR1 and CDR2: SGHDN, FVKESK. A word on this clonotype: What it binds is unknown.

TCRdb re-derived calls from the reads in MiXCR, one entry per CDR3 protein. This table holds about 740,000 distinct CDR3 sequences, 35% to 40% found once. The material sequenced was PBMCs. The receptor was derived from a human donor in good health (CMV status not recorded). Some clones in this sample may be carry-over from other donors' samples. This chain uses TRBV14 with TRBJ2-3; D remains ambiguous. The DNA for the CDR3 is TGTGCCAGCAGCCAAGCCGTAGGGCGCCTGAGCACAGATACGCAGTATTTT. It codes for CASSQAVGRLSTDTQYF.